These 5 T cell receptor beta chains share one sample of origin, sequenced in a study of blood T cells in healthy people across ages. Using a J-beta primer mix together with a sample-barcoded 5' primer, a second PCR was run for about 7 to 12 cycles. From the 5' RACE reads, TCRdb called clonotypes with MiXCR, one entry per CDR3 protein. The table has around 1.1 million distinct CDR3 sequences, 35% to 40% seen once. The sample consisted of blood. These receptors all stem from a young man in good health.

Details on this clonotype: A much larger clone lies one base from this, so it may be a read error. The rearrangement joins TRBV7-2 to TRBJ1-1, with a tentative D call TRBD1 (5 bases). The CDR3 is made up of 14 amino acids. Germline V gene sequence: CDR1 SGHTA, CDR2 FQGNSA. CDR3 amino acids: CASSLYRMNTKAFF. As DNA, the CDR3 is TGTGCCAGCAGCTTATACAGGATGAACACTAAAGCTTTCTTT.

There are a few counts of this clonotype. This chain links TRBV6-6 with TRBJ1-2, with 7 bases lining up with TRBD1. Germline values: CDR1 MNHNY, CDR2 SVGAGI (reference sequence). Losses at the gene ends were 0 bases for V and 4 bases for J; bases not matched to a gene: 2. This CDR3 has 14 residues. This chain's CDR3 is CASSYSRGPYGYTF. The CDR3 coding sequence is TGTGCCAGCAGTTACTCGAGGGGGCCCTATGGCTACACCTTC.

This clonotype was picked up a small number of times. Compared with germline, one end of the junction differs, possibly owing to a read error. The chain couples TRBV6-6 to TRBJ1-5; no definite D call. The length of the CDR3 is 15 residues. The germline V gene has CDR1 MNHNY and CDR2 SVGAGI (reference sequence). Here the CDR3 DNA reads TGTGCCAGCACTTACGCTCGGCAGGCTGATCAGCCCCAGCATTTT. Protein product: CASTYARQADQPQHF.

V and J are TRBV6-6 and TRBJ1-6, with D possibly being TRBD1 (5 bases). The CDR3 has 13 amino acids. Germline CDR1 reads MNHNY; CDR2 reads SVGAGI (reference sequence). V was clipped by 10 bases and J by 7 bases, with 14 bases between them. CDR3 nucleotide sequence: TGTGCCATCACGGGGAGACAGAATTCACCCCTCCACTTT. Amino acid sequence: CAITGRQNSPLHF.

This chain uses TRBV29-1 with TRBJ2-1; the D gene is possibly TRBD2 (6 bases). The better agreement between TRBJ2-7 and the DNA end casts doubt on the J call. The CDR3 runs 17 residues. From germline, CDR1 is SQVTM and CDR2 ANQGSEA. CDR3 protein: CSSGTPDIRSSYNEQYF. CDR3 DNA: TGCAGCTCTGGGACTCCAGACATCAGAAGCTCCTACAATGAGCAGTACTTC.